The text below deals with one T cell receptor (beta chain). This sample was taken from a study of blood T cell repertoires in COVID-19. How the authors handled the data: Nucleated cell number was recorded as an estimate derived from reference gene primer amplification. The protocol was immunoSEQ multiplex PCR, while the TCRdb copy is restricted to in-frame clones and leaves out a portion. Clonal size and the V and J genes are those of that table, whereas D and trimming came from the DNA. The sample records 77,000 or so clones, around 83% being singletons. The germline gives CDR1 SGHDT, CDR2 YYEEEE. The CDR3 extends over 15 amino acids. V lost 0 bases and J lost 5; bases outside the gene matches: 5.

Sequencing was performed on peripheral blood. The chain joins TRBV5-6 to TRBJ2-7; 10 bases match TRBD2. This receptor was obtained from a man older than 75 with acute or convalescent COVID-19. CDR3 region: CASSLGAGGPNEQYF. In nucleotides, the CDR3 is TGTGCCAGCAGCTTGGGAGCGGGAGGGCCGAACGAGCAGTACTTC.